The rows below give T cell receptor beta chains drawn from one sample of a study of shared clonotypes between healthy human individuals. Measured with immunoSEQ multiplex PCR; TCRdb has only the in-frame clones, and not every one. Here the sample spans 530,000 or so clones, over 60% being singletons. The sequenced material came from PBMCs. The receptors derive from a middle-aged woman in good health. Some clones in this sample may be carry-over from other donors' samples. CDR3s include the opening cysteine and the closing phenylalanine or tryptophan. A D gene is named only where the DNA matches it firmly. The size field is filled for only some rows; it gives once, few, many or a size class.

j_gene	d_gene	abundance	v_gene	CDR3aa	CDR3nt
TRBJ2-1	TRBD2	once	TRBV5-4	CASQMGAGLAGGGEQFF	TGTGCCAGTCAGATGGGGGCCGGACTAGCGGGAGGAGGGGAGCAGTTCTTC
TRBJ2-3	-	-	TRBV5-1	CASSSLEGGISTDTQYF	TGCGCCAGCAGCTCCCTCGAAGGCGGGATTAGCACAGATACGCAGTATTTT
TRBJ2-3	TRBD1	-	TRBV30	CAWSLGQHRNTQYF	TGTGCCTGGAGTCTGGGACAGCACCGGAATACGCAGTATTTT
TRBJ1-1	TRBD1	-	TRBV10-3	CAIQTGQGVTEAFF	TGTGCCATCCAGACGGGACAGGGGGTCACTGAAGCTTTCTTT
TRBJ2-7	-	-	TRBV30	CAWSVSYHEQYF	TGTGCCTGGAGTGTCTCGTACCACGAGCAGTACTTC
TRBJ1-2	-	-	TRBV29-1	CSVEPVDPNYGYTF	TGCAGCGTTGAACCCGTTGATCCTAACTATGGCTACACCTTC
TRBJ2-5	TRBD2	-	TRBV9	CASSPRGGLNQETQYF	TGTGCCAGCAGCCCCCGGGGGGGACTTAACCAAGAGACCCAGTACTTC
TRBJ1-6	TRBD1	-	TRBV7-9	CASSLGTGGISPLHF	TGTGCCAGCAGCTTGGGGACAGGGGGCATATCACCCCTCCACTTT
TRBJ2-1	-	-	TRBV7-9	CASGRNNEQFF	TGTGCCAGCGGTAGAAACAATGAGCAGTTCTTC
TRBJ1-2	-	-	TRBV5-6	CASAQRGIRSKYYGYTF	TGTGCCAGCGCCCAGCGGGGGATCAGGAGCAAATACTATGGCTACACCTTC
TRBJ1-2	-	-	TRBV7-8	CASSPGGMNYGYTF	TGTGCCAGCAGCCCGGGGGGAATGAACTATGGCTACACCTTC
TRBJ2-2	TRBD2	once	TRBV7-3	CASSLINVSLAGFTGELFF	TGTGCCAGCAGCTTAATTAATGTGAGCCTAGCGGGGTTCACCGGGGAGCTGTTTTTT
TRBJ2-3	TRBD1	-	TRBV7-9	CASSTTGFTDTQYF	TGTGCCAGCAGTACGACAGGGTTCACAGATACGCAGTATTTT
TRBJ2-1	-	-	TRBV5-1	CASSLERNEQFF	TGCGCCAGCAGCTTGGAGAGGAATGAGCAGTTCTTC
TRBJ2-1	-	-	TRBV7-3	CASSLADGNEQFF	TGTGCCAGCAGCTTGGCGGACGGCAATGAGCAGTTCTTC
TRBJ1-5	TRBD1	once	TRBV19	CASSMYRGSNQPQHF	TGTGCCAGTAGTATGTACAGGGGTAGCAATCAGCCCCAGCATTTT
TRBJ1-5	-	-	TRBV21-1	CASGGGRNQPQHF	TGTGCCAGCGGGGGTGGGCGCAATCAGCCCCAGCATTTT
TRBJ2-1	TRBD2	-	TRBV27	CATSGAGGPYNEQFF	TGTGCCACATCGGGAGCGGGAGGGCCATACAATGAGCAGTTCTTC
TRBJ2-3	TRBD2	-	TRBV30	CAWSVLGGRRITDTQYF	TGTGCCTGGAGTGTACTCGGCGGGAGACGAATCACAGATACGCAGTATTTT
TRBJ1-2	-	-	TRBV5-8	CASSLAWGSGYTF	TGTGCCAGCAGCTTGGCCTGGGGTTCTGGCTACACCTTC
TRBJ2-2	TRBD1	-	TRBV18	CASSQPAGQGRTGELFF	TGTGCCAGCTCACAACCCGCAGGACAGGGCCGGACCGGGGAGCTGTTTTTT
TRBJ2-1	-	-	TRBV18	CASSPVRLQNNEQFF	TGTGCCAGCTCACCAGTCCGCCTACAGAACAATGAGCAGTTCTTC
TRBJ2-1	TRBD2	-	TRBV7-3	CASSLKLAGGINEQFF	TGTGCCAGCAGCTTAAAACTAGCGGGAGGTATAAATGAGCAGTTCTTC
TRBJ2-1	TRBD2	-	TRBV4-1	CASSQGLREVGEQFF	TGCGCCAGCAGCCAAGGCTTGCGGGAGGTCGGTGAGCAGTTCTTC
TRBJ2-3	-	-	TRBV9	CASSVAGSTDTQYF	TGTGCCAGCAGCGTAGCCGGGAGCACAGATACGCAGTATTTT
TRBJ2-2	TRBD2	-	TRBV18	CASSPRLAGAGELFF	TGTGCCAGCTCACCGAGACTAGCGGGAGCCGGGGAGCTGTTTTTT
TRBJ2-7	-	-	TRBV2	CASRLADPYEQYF	TGTGCCAGCAGGCTAGCCGACCCCTACGAGCAGTACTTC
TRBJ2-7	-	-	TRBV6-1	CASSWGAGIEQYF	TGTGCCAGCAGTTGGGGGGCCGGGATCGAGCAGTACTTC